This T cell receptor beta chain is drawn from a study of T cells in Graves' hyperthyroidism and ophthalmopathy. This clonotype appeared a few times. Researchers amplified the TCR beta CDR3 regions from RNA transcripts. The TCR CDR3 first-round RT-PCR relied on the HTBI primer set. One entry per CDR3 protein results from TCRdb running MiXCR on the multiplex PCR reads. The table records under 350,000 distinct CDR3 sequences, 18% of them present only once. For Graves' hyperthyroidism to be stable, ophthalmopathy could not progress within 18 months. Participants, patients aged 18 to 65, had newly diagnosed hyperthyroidism with a duration under 2 months. The V and J ends lost 0 bases and 7 bases respectively, with 13 bases between them. Germline V lookup: CDR1 ENHRY, CDR2 SYGVKD. The CDR3 sequence is 16 residues long.

This clonotype was sampled from a woman aged 50 to 60 with Graves' hyperthyroidism. What was sequenced was blood. This chain joins TRBV10-3 and TRBJ1-6; perhaps TRBD1 as D (6 bases). CDR3 in amino acids: CAISESQGRENSPLHF. The DNA of the CDR3 is TGTGCCATCAGTGAGTCACAGGGTCGAGAAAATTCACCCCTCCACTTT.